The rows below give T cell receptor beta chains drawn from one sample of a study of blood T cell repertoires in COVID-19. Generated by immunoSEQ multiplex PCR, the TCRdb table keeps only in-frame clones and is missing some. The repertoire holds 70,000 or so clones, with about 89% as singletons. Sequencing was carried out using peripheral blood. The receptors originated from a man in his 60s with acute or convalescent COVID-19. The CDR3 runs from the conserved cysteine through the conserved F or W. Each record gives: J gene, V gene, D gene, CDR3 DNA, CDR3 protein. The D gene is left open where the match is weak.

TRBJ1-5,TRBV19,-,TGTGCCAGTAGTACCGGGACAACGTATAGCAATCAGCCCCAGCATTTT,CASSTGTTYSNQPQHF
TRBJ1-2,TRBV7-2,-,TGTGCCAGCAGCTTCGCAGGGGCCCGTGGGGGCTACACCTTC,CASSFAGARGGYTF
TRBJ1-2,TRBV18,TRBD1,TGTGCCAGCCGGGGACAGCTTTATGGCTACACCTTC,CASRGQLYGYTF
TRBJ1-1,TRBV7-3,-,TGTGCCAGCAGCTTAGGGAGGAACACTGAAGCTTTCTTT,CASSLGRNTEAFF
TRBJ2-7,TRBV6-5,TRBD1,TGTGCCAGCAGACCCACAGGGGAATACGAGCAGTACTTC,CASRPTGEYEQYF
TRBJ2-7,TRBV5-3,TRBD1,TGTGCCAGAGGCCGGGACAGGAACGAGCAGTACTTC,CARGRDRNEQYF
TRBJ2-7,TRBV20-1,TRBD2,TGCAGTGCTAGTCTGGCGGGAGCGGAGGACCTATACGAGCAGTACTTC,CSASLAGAEDLYEQYF
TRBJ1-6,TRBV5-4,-,TGTGCCAGCAGCGCCTTACGGAGCTCCTATAATTCACCCCTCCACTTT,CASSALRSSYNSPLHF
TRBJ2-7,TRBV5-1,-,TGCGCCAGCAGCTTGGACACAGGTGTTTACGAGCAGTACTTC,CASSLDTGVYEQYF
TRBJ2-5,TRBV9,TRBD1,TGTGCCAGCAGCCGGACAGGGTTAGAGACCCAGTACTTC,CASSRTGLETQYF
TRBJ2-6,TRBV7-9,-,TGTGCCAGCAGCACACCGTTCTCTGGGGCCAACGTCCTGACTTTC,CASSTPFSGANVLTF
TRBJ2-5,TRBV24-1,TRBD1,TGTGCCACCAGTGACCAGGGACAGGGGGGGCAAGAGACCCAGTACTTC,CATSDQGQGGQETQYF
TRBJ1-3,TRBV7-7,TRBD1,TGTGCCAGCAGCTTAGGACAGGGGCAAGGAAACACCATATATTTT,CASSLGQGQGNTIYF
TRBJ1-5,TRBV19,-,TGTGCCAGTAGTACAGGCAGGAATCAGCCCCAGCATTTT,CASSTGRNQPQHF
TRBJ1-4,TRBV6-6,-,TGTGCCAGCAGTAAGACAGAAAATGAAAAACTGTTTTTT,CASSKTENEKLFF
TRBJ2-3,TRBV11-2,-,TGTGCCAGCAGCTTTTCGCGGGACACAGATACGCAGTATTTT,CASSFSRDTDTQYF
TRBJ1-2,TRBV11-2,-,TGTGCCAGCAGCTTAGATTTGGTAATCACAGGAGACTATGGCTACACCTTC,CASSLDLVITGDYGYTF